The entry below describes one T cell receptor (beta chain). The CDR3 length is 13 residues. Germline V gives CDR1 SNHLY, CDR2 FYNNEI. Trimming left V 8 bases short and J 4 bases short, with 14 bases between. These data come from a study of blood T cell repertoires in COVID-19. On the study more broadly: The United States, Italy and Spain supplied acute and convalescent COVID-19 samples. In each case, the material was cDNA or gDNA derived from T cells, B-cell-depleted T cells, or PBMCs.

In Seattle, patients joined the study during active infection and were tracked longitudinally. As handled by the study authors: Reference gene primer amplification in the assay estimated nucleated cell counts. Assay: immunoSEQ multiplex PCR; the TCRdb copy retains only in-frame clones and omits some. The V and J calls and clone size are taken from that table; D and trimming were inferred from the DNA. Among almost 300,000 clones listed, 85% to 90% were seen once. This receptor was obtained from a woman in her twenties or thirties with COVID-19, enrolled during active disease. What was sequenced was peripheral blood. This chain joins TRBV2 and TRBJ1-2; D perhaps matches TRBD1 (5 bases). The CDR3 nucleotides are TGTGCCAGCGGCTGGGGGGAGGGCTATGGCTACACCTTC. It is translated as CASGWGEGYGYTF.